This TCR beta chain is drawn from a study of CXCR3-negative and CXCR3-positive naive CD8 T cells. Overall study context: A total of approximately 140 million TRB reads was generated, with about 1.5 +/- 0.3 million per library. Findings and caveats of the study: Higher TRB CDR3 hydrophobicity marked CXCR3-positive naive cells relative to CXCR3-negative naive cells. Fresh PBMCs went into most assays, and CXCR3 expression partly declined after cryopreservation.

CD45RO-CCR7+CD27+CD95- was the phenotype of naive CD8+ T cells. Worth noting for this clonotype: Antigen: not known.

The TRB libraries of cDNA were built by UMI-labeled 5' RACE. TCRdb reprocessed the 5' RACE reads, with one entry per CDR3 protein and no DNA. The sample includes under 85,000 distinct CDR3 sequences. Germline V gene sequence: CDR1 SEHNR, CDR2 FQNEAQ (reference sequence). The CDR3 runs 15 residues. The chain carries TRBV7-9 and TRBJ2-5. The source is a human donor in good health. Some clones in this sample may be carry-over from other donors' samples. What was sequenced was naive CXCR3- CD8+ T cells from blood. The subset is: CD45RO-CCR7+CD27+CD95- naive CD8+ T cells lacking CXCR3 (TNR3-). The CDR3 is CASSPSAWPQETQYF.